A selection of T cell receptor beta chains follows, all from one sample in a study of CD8 T cells in Susac syndrome. TCRdb called the immunoSEQ multiplex PCR reads again in MiXCR, with one record for every CDR3 protein. The sample lists some 300,000 distinct CDR3 sequences; about 88% were seen once. The specimen sequenced was CD8+ T cells from PBMCs. The receptor source for this set is a human donor with multiple sclerosis. CDR3s include the opening cysteine and the closing phenylalanine or tryptophan. A D gene is named only where the DNA matches it firmly. Clone sizes are given selectively: once, few, many, or a class where the clone is expanded.

TRBJ2-6,TRBV27,-,-,TGTGCCAGCAGTTTTGGGGTAGTCTCTGGGGCCAACGTCCTGACTTTC,CASSFGVVSGANVLTF
TRBJ1-2,TRBV29-1,-,TRBD1,TGCAGCGTTTCCGAGGGACAGTGGACCTATGGCTACACCTTC,CSVSEGQWTYGYTF
TRBJ1-2,TRBV10-3,-,TRBD1,TGTGCCATCAGTGAGGCCAGGGGGGACTATGGCTACACCTTC,CAISEARGDYGYTF
TRBJ2-7,TRBV28,-,TRBD1,TGTGCCAGCAGTTTGGGACAGGAAAGCTCCTACGAGCAGTACTTC,CASSLGQESSYEQYF
TRBJ2-2,TRBV5-1,once,-,TGCGCCAGCAGCTTGGAGTCAGTGGGGGCCGGGGAGCTGTTTTTT,CASSLESVGAGELFF
TRBJ2-3,TRBV7-8,-,TRBD2,TGTGCCAGCAGCTTAGCGTGGGCGGGAGGGCGTACAGATACGCAGTATTTT,CASSLAWAGGRTDTQYF
TRBJ2-7,TRBV20-1,-,TRBD1,TGCAGTGCTAGGGAAATTTCGGGACAGGGGTCCTACGAGCAGTACTTC,CSAREISGQGSYEQYF
TRBJ2-5,TRBV12-3/TRBV12-4,-,-,TGTGCCAGCAGTTTATACACGGACAGTCAAGAGACCCAGTACTTC,CASSLYTDSQETQYF
TRBJ2-1,TRBV6-2/TRBV6-3,once,TRBD2,TGTGCCAGCAGTTACCGGAGACTAGCGGGATCCTACAATGAGCAGTTCTTC,CASSYRRLAGSYNEQFF
TRBJ1-4,TRBV9,once,-,TGTGCCAGCAGCGAGGGAGTTAATAATGAAAAACTGTTTTTT,CASSEGVNNEKLFF
TRBJ2-7,TRBV6-2/TRBV6-3,-,-,TGTGCCAGCATTTCTACAGGTTTCTACGAGCAGTACTTC,CASISTGFYEQYF
TRBJ2-6,TRBV7-9,once,-,TGTGCCAGCAGCTTACCTGATATAGCTGGGGCCAACGTCCTGACTTTC,CASSLPDIAGANVLTF
TRBJ1-1,TRBV3-1,-,-,TGTGCCAGCAGCTTCTCGGACGGTGAAGCTTTCTTT,CASSFSDGEAFF
TRBJ2-7,TRBV18,-,-,TGTGCCAGCTCACCTAGTCCGGAACACCACTACGAGCAGTACTTC,CASSPSPEHHYEQYF
TRBJ2-1,TRBV4-1,-,-,TGCGCCAGCAGCCAAGTGTTCGGCGGGACTTTTTACAATGAGCAGTTCTTC,CASSQVFGGTFYNEQFF
TRBJ1-4,TRBV3-1,-,-,TGTGCCAGCAGCGCCGCACAGGACCATTCCGGGTGGGGAAAACTGTTTTTT,CASSAAQDHSGWGKLFF
TRBJ2-7,TRBV20-1,-,-,TGCAGTGCCCCCGCCGAGCGGCCCACCTACGAGCAGTACTTC,CSAPAERPTYEQYF
TRBJ2-5,TRBV7-3,-,-,TGTGCCAGCAGCCAATCCGGAAGCGGCCAAGAGACCCAGTACTTC,CASSQSGSGQETQYF
TRBJ1-2,TRBV20-1,-,TRBD1,TGCAGTGCTTGGCAGGGGGATGGCTACACCTTC,CSAWQGDGYTF
TRBJ2-2,TRBV5-8,-,-,TGTGCCAGCAGCTTGGTGTTCCGAGGGACGAACACCGGGGAGCTGTTTTTT,CASSLVFRGTNTGELFF